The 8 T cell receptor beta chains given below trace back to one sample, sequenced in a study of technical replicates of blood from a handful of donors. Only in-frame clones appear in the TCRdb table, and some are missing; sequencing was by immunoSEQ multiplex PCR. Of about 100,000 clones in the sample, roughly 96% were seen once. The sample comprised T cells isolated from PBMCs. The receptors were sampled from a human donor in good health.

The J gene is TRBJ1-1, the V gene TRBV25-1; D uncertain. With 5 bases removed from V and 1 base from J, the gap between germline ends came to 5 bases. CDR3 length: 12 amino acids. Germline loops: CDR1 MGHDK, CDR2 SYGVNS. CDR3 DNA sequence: TGTGCCAGCAGTACGGGGAACACTGAAGCTTTCTTT. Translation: CASSTGNTEAFF. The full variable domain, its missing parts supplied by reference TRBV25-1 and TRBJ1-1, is EADIYQTPRYLVIGTGKKITLECSQTMGHDKMYWYQQDPGMELHLIHYSYGVNSTEKGDLSSESTVSRIRTEHFPLTLESARPSHTSQYLCASSTGNTEAFFGQGTRLTVV.

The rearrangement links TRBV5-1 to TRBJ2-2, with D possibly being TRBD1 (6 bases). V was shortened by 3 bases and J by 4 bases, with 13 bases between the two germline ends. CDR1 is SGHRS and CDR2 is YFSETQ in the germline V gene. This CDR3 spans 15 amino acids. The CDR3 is CASSSISGVTGELFF. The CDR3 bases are TGCGCCAGCAGCTCAATTTCAGGGGTCACCGGGGAGCTGTTTTTT. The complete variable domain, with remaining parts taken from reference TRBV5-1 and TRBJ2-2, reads KAGVTQTPRYLIKTRGQQVTLSCSPISGHRSVSWYQQTPGQGLQFLFEYFSETQRNKGNFPGRFSGRQFSNSRSEMNVSTLELGDSALYLCASSSISGVTGELFFGEGSRLTVL.

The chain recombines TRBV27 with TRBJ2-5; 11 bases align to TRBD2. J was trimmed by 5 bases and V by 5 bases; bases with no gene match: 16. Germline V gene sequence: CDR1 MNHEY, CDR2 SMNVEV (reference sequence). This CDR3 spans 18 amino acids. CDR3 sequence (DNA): TGTGCCAGCAGTCCGACAACTTTACTAGCGGGAGTACCTGAGACCCAGTACTTC. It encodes CASSPTTLLAGVPETQYF.

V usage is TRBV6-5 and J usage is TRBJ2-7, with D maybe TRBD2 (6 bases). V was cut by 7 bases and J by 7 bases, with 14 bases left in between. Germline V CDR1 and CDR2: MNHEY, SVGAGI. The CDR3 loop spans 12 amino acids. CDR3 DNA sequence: TGTGCCAGCACTCCCGGGGGTGTGGAGCAGTACTTC. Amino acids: CASTPGGVEQYF.

The chain's CDR3 is CASSLGARHRRPNQPQHF. CDR3 DNA: TGTGCCAGCAGTTTAGGGGCGCGGCACCGCAGACCAAATCAGCCCCAGCATTTT. This chain uses TRBV28 with TRBJ1-5; a possible D gene is TRBD1 (5 bases). This CDR3 comprises 18 residues. The germline V gene has CDR1 MDHEN and CDR2 SYDVKM. V dropped 2 bases and J dropped 4 bases, with 21 bases sitting between them.

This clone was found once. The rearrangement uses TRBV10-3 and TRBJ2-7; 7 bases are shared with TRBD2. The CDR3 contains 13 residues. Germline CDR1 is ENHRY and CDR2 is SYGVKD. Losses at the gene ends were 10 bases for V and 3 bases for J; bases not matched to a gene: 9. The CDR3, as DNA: TGTGCCACCTCCGGGACTACCCTCTACGAGCAGTACTTC. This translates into CATSGTTLYEQYF.

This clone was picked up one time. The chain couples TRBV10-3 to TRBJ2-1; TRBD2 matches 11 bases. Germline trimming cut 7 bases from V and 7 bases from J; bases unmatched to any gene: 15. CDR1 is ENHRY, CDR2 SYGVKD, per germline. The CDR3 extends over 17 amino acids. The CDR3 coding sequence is TGTGCCATCATGGGGGAAGGGACTAGCGGAGGGGGGAATGAGCAGTTCTTC. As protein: CAIMGEGTSGGGNEQFF.

The CDR3 sequence is CASGTGGYQPQHF. CDR3 bases: TGTGCCAGCGGAACAGGGGGCTATCAGCCCCAGCATTTT. The chain couples TRBV27 to TRBJ1-5, with 9 bases matching TRBD1. The germline gives CDR1 MNHEY, CDR2 SMNVEV (reference sequence). The V segment lost 8 bases and the J segment 5 bases; nucleotides outside the gene matches: 4. The CDR3 covers 13 residues.